These T cell receptor beta chains were read from a single sample in a study of neoadjuvant anti-PD-1 for oral cavity cancer. TCRdb's table, derived via immunoSEQ multiplex PCR, lists solely in-frame clones and lacks some. The table lists approximately 15,000 clones, around 36% of them singletons, with 39% in the top ten. Here the sequenced sample was tumor tissue, taken after nivolumab (anti-PD-1) treatment. These receptors came from a person aged 35 to 85 with oral cavity squamous cell carcinoma. Each CDR3 is given without its conserved first and last residue. Clone size is not always given. Where it is, it says once, few, many or a class for expanded clones.

j_call clone_size v_call cdr3_aa
TRBJ1-1 NA TRBV14 ASSLYGTSKNTEAF
TRBJ2-2 NA TRBV6-6 ASALAGVNTGELF
TRBJ2-3 NA TRBV5-1 ASSYDTDTQY
TRBJ1-1 NA TRBV5-1 ASSTGVQGTEAF
TRBJ2-3 few TRBV11-2 ASSLPGLAVHDTQY
TRBJ1-2 NA TRBV6-5 ASSSQPVLNYGYT
TRBJ1-5 once TRBV6-1 ASSRTGSNQPQH
TRBJ1-1 medium-sized TRBV19 ASSMAHTEAF
TRBJ1-1 few TRBV7-6 ASSSQGDTEAF
TRBJ1-2 few TRBV9 ASTPDSSLLNYYGYT
TRBJ1-1 NA TRBV5-1 ASSLATGMNTEAF
TRBJ1-1 once TRBV9 ASSVVAGNTEAF
TRBJ1-2 NA TRBV29-1 SVVGQGYNYGYT
TRBJ1-5 NA TRBV19 ATTTGEEDQPQH
TRBJ2-7 few TRBV19 ASGDRGREQY
TRBJ1-4 few TRBV11-2 ASSQDRGYNEKLF
TRBJ1-3 NA TRBV29-1 SVEGTSGNTIY
TRBJ2-3 NA TRBV11-2 ASSLVWGATDTQY
TRBJ2-2 few TRBV10-3 ASTSGPDANTGELF
TRBJ2-7 NA TRBV2 ASSEWNEQY
TRBJ2-3 medium-sized TRBV6-5 ASSYSAGGPADTQY
TRBJ2-5 NA TRBV2 ASSRSGLRSGQETQY
TRBJ2-7 NA TRBV5-1 ASSWDGTTAYEQY
TRBJ2-3 NA TRBV11-2 ASSLGLAGVGDTQY
TRBJ2-5 NA TRBV5-4 ASKGAYQETQY
TRBJ1-2 few TRBV18 ASSPRGGQTDGYT
TRBJ2-2 few TRBV7-2 ASSPTPLVSTGELF
TRBJ2-3 few TRBV7-8 ASSLGWVDTQY
TRBJ1-4 few TRBV2 ATLGQTNEKLF
TRBJ1-1 NA TRBV15 ATSLPFGYNTEAF
TRBJ2-5 NA TRBV7-9 ASSLESGAGGRETQY
TRBJ2-5 NA TRBV11-2 ASSLDRGATQY
TRBJ1-5 few TRBV6-1 ASSLDRLRPQH
TRBJ2-3 NA TRBV6-5 ASRDSLDTQY
TRBJ2-4 NA TRBV6-6 ASSYLGARNIQY
TRBJ2-2 once TRBV29-1 SVWAVNTGELF
TRBJ1-4 once TRBV6-6 ASNGDTYNEKLF
TRBJ2-5 few TRBV19 ASSPGGYLQETQY
TRBJ2-7 NA TRBV6-5 ASRISYEQY